This T cell receptor (beta chain) appears in the sequencing data of a study of cytomegalovirus exposure and HLA in healthy donors. In this sample, this clone turned up once. Its antigen is as yet unknown. Germline CDR1 reads SGHRS; CDR2 reads YFSETQ. The CDR3 spans 18 residues. Unmatched junction bases numbered 15, after V lost 3 bases and J lost 3 bases. Study-wide points: A later analysis appeared to link common viral pathogens to several of the most significant clusters. Overall, some 160 TCR beta chains were annotated as cytomegalovirus-associated.

This PCR relied on a set of 60 Vbeta primers and 13 Jbeta primers. TCRdb keeps only in-frame clones here, not all; method: immunoSEQ multiplex PCR. The repertoire holds some 150,000 clones, with approximately 76% as singletons. This sequence joins TRBV5-1 and TRBJ2-7; TRBD1 matches 10 bases. The sequence derives from a man between 60 and 70 years old in good health and CMV-seronegative. The specimen sequenced was PBMCs. In DNA form, the CDR3 reads TGCGCCAGCAGCTCCCAACCGGGACAGGGGAAATGGTTCTACGAGCAGTACTTC. Translation: CASSSQPGQGKWFYEQYF.